These 26 T cell receptor beta chains were sequenced from one sample in a study of beta chain features in type 1 diabetes. Reverse transcription of all isolated RNA meant that expressed TCRB transcripts were sequenced. TCRdb's table, derived via immunoSEQ multiplex PCR, lists solely in-frame clones and lacks some. The table includes roughly 500,000 clones, approximately 10% detected once. The sample taken for sequencing was naive CD4+ T cells from blood. Source of these receptors: a woman under 30 in good health.

This clone was detected only a few times. The V call is TRBV15, the J call TRBJ1-5; D remains ambiguous. V lost 1 base to trimming and J lost 2 bases, with 6 bases between them. Germline CDR1 and CDR2: LNHNV and YYDKDF (reference sequence). The CDR3 is 14 amino acids. CDR3 nucleotide sequence: TGTGCCACCAGCAGAGGGATGGGCAATCAGCCCCAGCATTTT. Translation: CATSRGMGNQPQHF.

This clone was detected only a few times. The V gene is TRBV27, the J gene TRBJ2-7; D might be TRBD1 or TRBD2, each matching 5 bases. The V gene's germline CDR1 is MNHEY and CDR2 SMNVEV (reference sequence). The CDR3 consists of 17 residues. Trimming left V 5 bases short and J 5 bases short, with 25 bases between. CDR3 nucleotide sequence: TGTGCCAGCAGTGAGGGTGACACGGGACCGACTGGCGACGAGCAGTACTTC. As protein: CASSEGDTGPTGDEQYF.

This clone was observed a few times. Written as DNA, the CDR3 is TGTGCCAGTGTAGCGGGAGTTTACAATGAGCAGTTCTTC. Translation gives CASVAGVYNEQFF. The chain has TRBV2 and TRBJ2-1; TRBD2 agrees at 9 bases. J was trimmed by 4 bases and V by 9 bases; bases with no gene match: 4. The CDR3 contains 13 residues. The germline V gene encodes CDR1 SNHLY and CDR2 FYNNEI.

In the case of this clone: The sample holds other DNA sequences that translate to the same CDR3. J is TRBJ2-3 and V is TRBV29-1; 9 bases are shared with TRBD2. Per germline, CDR1 SQVTM and CDR2 ANQGSEA. The CDR3 covers 15 residues. V lost 3 bases, J lost 6 bases, and 10 bases stayed unmatched. The CDR3 DNA reads TGCAGCGTTGAGGGGGCGGGAGGGCCCCGGGATACGCAGTATTTT. This translates into CSVEGAGGPRDTQYF.

This clone was observed many times. The chain couples TRBV28 to TRBJ2-7; the D is unclear. V was shortened by 7 bases and J by 0 bases, with 13 bases between the two germline ends. Germline V lookup: CDR1 MDHEN, CDR2 SYDVKM. The CDR3 is made up of 14 amino acids. Here the CDR3 DNA reads TGTGCCAGCAATGTGCAGGATAGCTCCTACGAGCAGTACTTC. Translating it yields CASNVQDSSYEQYF.

The table lists this clone with a few counts. This chain connects TRBV14 to TRBJ2-5, with 7 bases that match TRBD2. The J segment lost 3 bases and the V segment lost 3 bases, leaving 4 bases of the junction unmatched. Germline CDR1 reads SGHDN; CDR2 reads FVKESK. CDR3 length: 14 amino acids. As DNA, the CDR3 is TGTGCCAGCAGCCAGTGGACTAGGGAAGAGACCCAGTACTTC. It is translated as CASSQWTREETQYF.

The chain recombines TRBV7-9 with TRBJ1-2, with D possibly being TRBD1 (5 bases). V was cut by 8 bases and J by 7 bases, with 26 bases left in between. The V gene's germline CDR1 is SEHNR and CDR2 FQNEAQ (reference sequence). The CDR3 is made up of 16 amino acids. CDR3 sequence: CASGNLIGQGEVGYTF. CDR3 DNA sequence: TGTGCCAGCGGTAACCTTATTGGGCAGGGAGAAGTTGGCTACACCTTC.

This clone was seen more than once but under ten times. The rearrangement uses TRBV25-1 and TRBJ2-7; no definite D call. From germline, CDR1 is MGHDK and CDR2 SYGVNS. Trimming removed 1 base from V and 1 base from J, with 8 bases in between. The CDR3 sequence is 14 residues long. The CDR3 spells CASSELGRSYEQYF. The CDR3 nucleotides read TGTGCCAGCAGTGAATTAGGCAGGTCCTACGAGCAGTACTTC.

This chain links TRBV18 with TRBJ2-7; 10 bases are shared with TRBD1. Trimming at V came to 0 bases and at J to 6 bases, leaving 5 bases not matched to a gene. Germline V gives CDR1 KGHSH, CDR2 LQKENI. CDR3 length: 15 amino acids. The CDR3 sequence: CASSPPGQGPAEQYV. CDR3 nucleotides: TGTGCCAGCTCACCACCGGGACAGGGGCCCGCCGAGCAGTACGTC.

This clone was recorded a few times. The rearrangement uses TRBV7-2 and TRBJ1-4; no firm D call. The germline CDR1 and CDR2 sequences are SGHTA and FQGNSA. The CDR3 spans 14 residues. V shed 1 base and J shed 7 bases, with 10 bases lying between them. The CDR3 protein is CASSLDLASEKLFF. The CDR3 DNA follows: TGTGCCAGCAGCTTAGACTTGGCTAGTGAAAAACTGTTTTTT.

In its sample, this clone was seen a few times. CDR3 residues: CASSLAVRWETQYF. CDR3 in DNA: TGTGCCAGCAGCTTAGCTGTCAGATGGGAGACCCAGTACTTC. The chain employs TRBV7-2 and TRBJ2-5; D is unclear. Germline CDR1 and CDR2: SGHTA and FQGNSA. The CDR3 spans 14 residues. Trimming stripped 0 bases from V and 5 bases from J, with 10 bases between.

This clone has a handful of counts. The rearrangement joins TRBV6-5 to TRBJ2-7; perhaps TRBD1 as D (6 bases). V lost 4 bases to trimming and J lost 4 bases, with 11 bases between them. There are 13 residues in the CDR3. CDR1 and CDR2 from the germline V gene are MNHEY and SVGAGI. The DNA for the CDR3 is TGTGCCAGCAGTTTAACAGGGATTTACGAGCAGTACTTC. Translation: CASSLTGIYEQYF.

This clone was recorded only once. The rearrangement joins TRBV5-1 to TRBJ2-3, with D possibly being TRBD2 (5 bases). This CDR3 has 14 amino acids. CDR1 and CDR2 (germline): SGHRS, YFSETQ. Trimming removed 7 bases at V and 4 bases at J, with 16 bases between. CDR3: CASGPPGTADTQYF. In DNA, the CDR3 is TGCGCCAGCGGACCCCCGGGAACGGCAGATACGCAGTATTTT.

The J gene is TRBJ2-2, the V gene TRBV5-1; no clear D gene. Germline V CDR1 and CDR2: SGHRS, YFSETQ. The CDR3 totals 13 residues. The V end lost 0 bases, the J end lost 7 bases, and 7 bases lay between the germline ends. This CDR3 reads CASSLAHDGELFF. In DNA form, the CDR3 reads TGCGCCAGCAGCTTGGCCCACGACGGGGAGCTGTTTTTT.

This clone showed up just a few times. The chain has TRBV6-1 and TRBJ2-4; D is unresolved. Germline V lookup: CDR1 MNHNS, CDR2 SASEGT. CDR3 length: 12 residues. Trimming took 9 bases from V and 7 from J, leaving 13 bases between them. The chain's CDR3 is CASTDGYNIQYF. The CDR3 region has the DNA TGTGCCAGTACTGACGGGTATAACATTCAGTACTTC.

This clone turned up a few times. The chain uses TRBV27 and TRBJ2-3, with D uncertain. Trimming pared 6 bases from V and 1 base from J, leaving 2 bases between. The germline CDR1 and CDR2 sequences are MNHEY and SMNVEV (reference sequence). This CDR3 comprises 11 residues. CDR3 sequence (DNA): TGTGCCAGCAGACGCACAGATACGCAGTATTTT. Its translation: CASRRTDTQYF.

The rearrangement joins TRBV9 to TRBJ2-1; D not resolved. There are 13 residues in the CDR3. CDR1 is SGDLS, CDR2 YYNGEE, per germline. Trimming stripped 2 bases from V and 7 bases from J, with 10 bases between. The DNA for the CDR3 is TGTGCCAGCAGCGTTACCCCGCCGAATGAGCAGTTCTTC. Its translation is CASSVTPPNEQFF.

The rearrangement uses TRBV21-1 and TRBJ2-7; the table names TRBD1, a call not compared with the DNA. TRBV21-1 is a pseudogene. CDR3 length equals 10 residues. CDR3 bases: TGTGCCAGCAGCAAAGGGCCAGGGCCTGTC. Translating it yields CASSKGPGPV.

The chain is built from TRBV28 and TRBJ2-5, with no clear D. The CDR3 is made up of 12 amino acids. Germline V CDR1 and CDR2: MDHEN, SYDVKM. V was pared by 4 bases and J by 5 bases, with 8 bases between. CDR3 loop: CASSSPGETQYF. In DNA form, the CDR3 reads TGTGCCAGCAGTTCCCCGGGTGAGACCCAGTACTTC. Full variable domain (remainder filled in from reference TRBV28 and TRBJ2-5): DVKVTQSSRYLVKRTGEKVFLECVQDMDHENMFWYRQDPGLGLRLIYFSYDVKMKEKGDIPEGYSVSREKKERFSLILESASTNQTSMYLCASSSPGETQYFGPGTRLLVL.

This clone was recorded a few times. The chain employs TRBV9 and TRBJ2-2; tentative D call: TRBD2 (5 bases). Germline assignment: CDR1 SGDLS and CDR2 YYNGEE. The ends were cut back, 4 bases at V and 6 bases at J, with 13 bases in the middle. The CDR3 is made up of 14 amino acids. The CDR3: CASSRSGGSGELFF. CDR3 bases: TGTGCCAGCAGCCGATCAGGCGGGTCCGGGGAGCTGTTTTTT.

The chain couples TRBV7-9 to TRBJ2-5; TRBD1 is a possible D gene (6 bases). Trimming took off 4 bases at V and 5 bases at J, with 20 bases between the two ends. The CDR3 is made up of 16 amino acids. CDR1 and CDR2 (germline): SEHNR, FQNEAQ (reference sequence). CDR3 amino acids: CASSYGVRDMPETQYF. The CDR3 DNA sequence: TGTGCCAGCAGCTATGGAGTCCGGGACATGCCGGAGACCCAGTACTTC.

This clone was detected ten times or more. The genes are TRBV5-4 and TRBJ2-5, with D perhaps matching TRBD2 (5 bases). This CDR3 has 15 amino acids. Trimming took off 0 bases at V and 7 bases at J, with 16 bases between the two ends. Germline V gene lookup returns CDR1 SGHNT and CDR2 YYREEE (reference sequence). The CDR3 region has the DNA TGTGCCAGCAGCTTGGCGCTAGCTGCTGCAAGGACCCAGTACTTC. Protein: CASSLALAAARTQYF.

This chain links TRBV20-1 with TRBJ2-1; the D gene is possibly TRBD1 (5 bases). Germline loops: CDR1 DFQATT, CDR2 SNEGSKA (reference sequence). V shed 4 bases and J shed 12 bases, with 10 bases lying between them. The CDR3 is 10 residues long. The CDR3 DNA is TGCAGTGCTATAGGGGCTCGGCAGTTCTTC. Amino acid sequence: CSAIGARQFF.

The V gene is TRBV5-1, the J gene TRBJ1-1; D not certain. Per germline, CDR1 SGHRS and CDR2 YFSETQ. Trimming removed 3 bases at V and 1 base at J, with 7 bases between. The CDR3 has 13 amino acids. The CDR3 here is CASSSQWNTEAFF. The CDR3 DNA sequence: TGCGCCAGCAGCTCACAGTGGAACACTGAAGCTTTCTTT. Filled out from reference TRBV5-1 and TRBJ1-1, the complete variable domain reads KAGVTQTPRYLIKTRGQQVTLSCSPISGHRSVSWYQQTPGQGLQFLFEYFSETQRNKGNFPGRFSGRQFSNSRSEMNVSTLELGDSALYLCASSSQWNTEAFFGQGTRLTVV.

The gene calls are TRBV9 and TRBJ2-7; D gene uncertain. V was clipped by 2 bases and J by 5 bases, with 11 bases between them. There are 13 residues in the CDR3. CDR1 and CDR2 (germline): SGDLS, YYNGEE. The CDR3 DNA reads TGTGCCAGCAGCGTGGGCCCGATAGACGAGCAGTACGTC. Translating gives CASSVGPIDEQYV.

This clone was seen only a few times. The chain has TRBV6-5 and TRBJ1-2, with D perhaps matching TRBD1 (6 bases). CDR3 length equals 15 residues. V lost 3 bases and J 2 bases, leaving 13 bases between the germline ends. In germline, CDR1 is MNHEY, CDR2 SVGAGI. CDR3 in amino acids: CASSYGGGVNYGYTF. In DNA form, the CDR3 reads TGTGCCAGCAGTTATGGAGGGGGAGTAAACTATGGCTACACCTTC.